A few counts support the clone carrying this T cell receptor beta chain. The antigen remains undetermined. PBMCs came from less than 12 ml of fresh peripheral blood. The data were obtained in a study of Graves' ophthalmopathy and Graves' hyperthyroidism. General observations from the study: Detected in blood as well were most expanded thyroid clonotypes with frequency above 0.001.

The CDR3 is made up of 12 amino acids. Trimming took 9 bases from V and 5 from J, leaving 10 bases between them. Germline assignment: CDR1 KGHDR and CDR2 SFDVKD. For repertoire sequencing, the TCR beta CDR3 regions were amplified from RNA transcripts. First-round RT-PCR used HTBI primers; second-round multiplex PCR followed. MiXCR, applied by TCRdb to the multiplex PCR reads, yields one record per CDR3 protein. The sample has hundreds of thousands of distinct CDR3 sequences, approximately 42% seen once. The clonotype originates from an adult man with Graves' ophthalmopathy. The gene calls are TRBV24-1 and TRBJ1-5; no reliable D call. Source material: peripheral blood. The chain's CDR3 is CATGTRDQPQHF. In DNA form, the CDR3 reads TGTGCCACCGGAACTCGGGATCAGCCCCAGCATTTT.